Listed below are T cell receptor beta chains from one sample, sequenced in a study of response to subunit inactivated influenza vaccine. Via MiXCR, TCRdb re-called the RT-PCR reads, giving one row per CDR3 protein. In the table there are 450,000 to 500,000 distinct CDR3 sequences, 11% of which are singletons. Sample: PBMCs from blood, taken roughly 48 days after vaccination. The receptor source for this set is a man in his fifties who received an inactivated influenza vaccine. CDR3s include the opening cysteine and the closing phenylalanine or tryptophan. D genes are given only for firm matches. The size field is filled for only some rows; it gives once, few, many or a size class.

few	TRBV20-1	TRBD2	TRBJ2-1	TGCAGTGCTAGCTTAGCGGGAGGTAATTTTGAGCAGTTCTTC	CSASLAGGNFEQFF
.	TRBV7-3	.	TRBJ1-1	TGTGCCAGCAGCGTAAGCGGGCGGCGCTCAATGAACACTGAAGCTTTCTTT	CASSVSGRRSMNTEAFF
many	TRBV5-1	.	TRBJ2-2	TGCGCCAGCAGCTTGGCCCTAGGACCTACCGGGGAGCTGTTTTTT	CASSLALGPTGELFF
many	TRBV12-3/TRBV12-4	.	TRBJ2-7	TGTGCCAGCAGTTTCTCAGGTACCTACGAGCAGTACTTC	CASSFSGTYEQYF
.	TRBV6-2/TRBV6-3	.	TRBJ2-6	TGTGCCAGCAGAACCCAGGTCTTTGGGGCCAACGTCCTGACTTTC	CASRTQVFGANVLTF
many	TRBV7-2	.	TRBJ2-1	TGTGCCAGCAGCATCAGGGGGGGACCCTACAATGAGCAGTTCTTC	CASSIRGGPYNEQFF
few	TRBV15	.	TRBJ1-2	TGTGCCACCAGCAGAAGCAGAGAGACCTCCTATGGCTACACCTTC	CATSRSRETSYGYTF
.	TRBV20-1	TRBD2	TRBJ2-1	TGCAGTGCTACAGAGGGACTAGCGGGCTACAATGAGCAGTTCTTC	CSATEGLAGYNEQFF
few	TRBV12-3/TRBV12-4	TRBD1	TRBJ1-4	TGTGCCAGCACCCCGCGGGGGACAGGGGGCGAAAAACTGTTTTTT	CASTPRGTGGEKLFF
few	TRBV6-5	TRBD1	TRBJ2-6	TGTGCCAGCAGTTACTCGGGGACAGGGGGCTCTGGGGCCAACGTCCTGACTTTC	CASSYSGTGGSGANVLTF
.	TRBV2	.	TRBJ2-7	TGTGCCAGCAAACTCTTAGGGGACGAGCAGTACTTC	CASKLLGDEQYF
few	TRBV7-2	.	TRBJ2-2	TGTGCCAGCAGCTTACCGACGACCGGGGAGCTGTTTTTT	CASSLPTTGELFF
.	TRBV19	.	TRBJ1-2	TGTGCCAGTAGTACCTCATCGACGGGAAGGCATGGCTACACCTTC	CASSTSSTGRHGYTF
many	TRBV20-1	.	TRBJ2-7	TGCAGTGCTAGAGTGGGTGCTTCCTACGAGCAGTACTTC	CSARVGASYEQYF
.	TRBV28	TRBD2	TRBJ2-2	TGTGCCAGCAGTAAGGGCAGCGGGAGGGCGAACACCGGGGAGCTGTTTTTT	CASSKGSGRANTGELFF
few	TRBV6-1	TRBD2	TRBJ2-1	TGTGCCAGCAGTAAACCAGGACTAGCGGGGTACAATGAGCAGTTCTTC	CASSKPGLAGYNEQFF
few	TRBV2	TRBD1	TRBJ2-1	TGTGCCAGCAGTCGGGACAGTTCGGTCAATGAGCAGTTCTTC	CASSRDSSVNEQFF
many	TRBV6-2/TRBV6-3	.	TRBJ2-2	TGTGCCAGCAGCTTCGGGTGGACCGGGGAGCTGTTTTTT	CASSFGWTGELFF
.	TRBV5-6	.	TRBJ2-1	TGTGCCAGCAGCACACGCCGGGTCTCGAACTCCAATGAGCAGTTCTTC	CASSTRRVSNSNEQFF
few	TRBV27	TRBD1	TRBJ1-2	TGTGCCAGCAGATCGACAGGGGGGTATGGCTACACCTTC	CASRSTGGYGYTF
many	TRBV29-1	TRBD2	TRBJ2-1	TGCAGCGTTGAAGGGCTAGCGGGAGGAGGTGGTGAGCAGTTCTTC	CSVEGLAGGGGEQFF
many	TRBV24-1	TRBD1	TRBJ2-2	TGTGCCACCAGTGATTTAGGGACAGGGCCCACCGGGGAGCTGTTTTTT	CATSDLGTGPTGELFF
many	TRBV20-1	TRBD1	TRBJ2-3	TGCAGTGCTCCGACAGGGTGGGCGCAGTATTTT	CSAPTGWAQYF
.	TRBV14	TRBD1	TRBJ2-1	TGTGCCAGCAGCCCACGAGGGACAGGGACGGATGAGCAGTTCTTC	CASSPRGTGTDEQFF